These T cell receptor beta chains were read from a single sample in a study of breast tumors, draining lymph nodes, adjacent tissues. TCRdb independently ran MiXCR on the multiplex PCR reads; one entry per CDR3 protein. The sample records about 21,000 distinct CDR3 sequences, roughly 50% being singletons. Input material: breast tumor tissue. The receptors come from a female donor with breast cancer. Some clones in this sample may be carry-over from other donors' samples. Both conserved end residues are trimmed from each CDR3. Each record gives: J gene, D gene, V gene, CDR3 protein. The D gene is left open where the match is weak.

J gene: TRBJ2-1; D gene: -; V gene: TRBV7-9; CDR3 protein: ASSPPFYNEQF
J gene: TRBJ2-2; D gene: -; V gene: TRBV5-1; CDR3 protein: ASSFNLTTGELF
J gene: TRBJ2-7; D gene: -; V gene: TRBV7-2; CDR3 protein: ASSPEPTENYEQY
J gene: TRBJ1-2; D gene: -; V gene: TRBV25-1; CDR3 protein: ASRNPAGGYT
J gene: TRBJ2-7; D gene: -; V gene: TRBV6-5; CDR3 protein: ASSYFLPPVGEQY
J gene: TRBJ2-7; D gene: -; V gene: TRBV4-1; CDR3 protein: ASSHPLRGEQY
J gene: TRBJ2-7; D gene: -; V gene: TRBV7-9; CDR3 protein: ASSLMPGREQY
J gene: TRBJ1-1; D gene: -; V gene: TRBV6-6; CDR3 protein: ASRDTGRVGNTEAF
J gene: TRBJ2-1; D gene: -; V gene: TRBV5-5; CDR3 protein: ASREVQALDEQF
J gene: TRBJ2-1; D gene: TRBD2; V gene: TRBV20-1; CDR3 protein: SARSALAESYNEQF
J gene: TRBJ1-2; D gene: -; V gene: TRBV20-1; CDR3 protein: SARDRRPETAYYGYT
J gene: TRBJ2-3; D gene: -; V gene: TRBV7-2; CDR3 protein: ASSLAGSGGALDTQY
J gene: TRBJ1-2; D gene: TRBD1; V gene: TRBV29-1; CDR3 protein: SATGQDHGYT
J gene: TRBJ1-1; D gene: TRBD1; V gene: TRBV4-3; CDR3 protein: ASSHRQGRGEAF
J gene: TRBJ1-1; D gene: -; V gene: TRBV4-1; CDR3 protein: ASSQAGQRTEAF
J gene: TRBJ1-5; D gene: -; V gene: TRBV7-9; CDR3 protein: ASSSDNQPQH
J gene: TRBJ2-1; D gene: TRBD2; V gene: TRBV6-6; CDR3 protein: ASSYSSTSGLYNEQF
J gene: TRBJ1-6; D gene: TRBD1; V gene: TRBV24-1; CDR3 protein: ATIRGQYNSPLQ
J gene: TRBJ2-5; D gene: TRBD2; V gene: TRBV7-2; CDR3 protein: ASSSDSGSGETQY
J gene: TRBJ2-3; D gene: TRBD1; V gene: TRBV25-1; CDR3 protein: ASSELWTGVRDTQY
J gene: TRBJ2-2; D gene: TRBD2; V gene: TRBV4-2; CDR3 protein: ASSRTGLAGGPTGELF
J gene: TRBJ2-1; D gene: -; V gene: TRBV29-1; CDR3 protein: SVGGWEQREQF
J gene: TRBJ2-2; D gene: -; V gene: TRBV6-1; CDR3 protein: ASKPGVDTGELF
J gene: TRBJ1-5; D gene: -; V gene: TRBV6-5; CDR3 protein: ASSRGTRNQPQH
J gene: TRBJ2-2; D gene: -; V gene: TRBV19; CDR3 protein: ASSENWGTKTGELF
J gene: -; D gene: -; V gene: TRBV5-1; CDR3 protein: ASSLGKSEQF
J gene: TRBJ2-2; D gene: -; V gene: TRBV5-1; CDR3 protein: ASSLPRGELF
J gene: TRBJ2-1; D gene: -; V gene: TRBV4-1; CDR3 protein: ASSQDGTPTYNEQF
J gene: TRBJ2-7; D gene: -; V gene: TRBV5-1; CDR3 protein: ASSLVLAAASEEQY
J gene: TRBJ2-1; D gene: TRBD2; V gene: TRBV10-3; CDR3 protein: AISEGTGGPNEQF
J gene: TRBJ2-1; D gene: -; V gene: TRBV29-1; CDR3 protein: SVSNSNDEQF
J gene: TRBJ2-2; D gene: TRBD1; V gene: TRBV7-8; CDR3 protein: AGSFSRQGAGAGELF
J gene: TRBJ2-2; D gene: TRBD2; V gene: TRBV15; CDR3 protein: ATSILAGGLNTGELF
J gene: TRBJ2-1; D gene: -; V gene: TRBV7-3; CDR3 protein: ASSSRTYNEQF
J gene: TRBJ2-3; D gene: -; V gene: TRBV6-2/TRBV6-3; CDR3 protein: ASSHPGTVSPLSDTQY
J gene: TRBJ1-1; D gene: -; V gene: TRBV29-1; CDR3 protein: SVFRTGNTEAF
J gene: TRBJ1-1; D gene: -; V gene: TRBV5-6; CDR3 protein: ASSLGRSTANTEAF
J gene: TRBJ2-3; D gene: TRBD2; V gene: TRBV11-2; CDR3 protein: ASGLAGGRVGTQY
J gene: TRBJ2-6; D gene: -; V gene: TRBV3-1; CDR3 protein: ASSQVWTSSGANVLT
J gene: TRBJ2-1; D gene: TRBD2; V gene: TRBV24-1; CDR3 protein: ATSDRTSGRSNEQF
J gene: TRBJ1-2; D gene: -; V gene: TRBV29-1; CDR3 protein: SVEDPRDRNGYT
J gene: TRBJ1-5; D gene: -; V gene: TRBV7-7; CDR3 protein: ASSLAGGGQPQH
J gene: TRBJ1-3; D gene: -; V gene: TRBV10-3; CDR3 protein: ATQPESSGNTIY
J gene: TRBJ2-5; D gene: TRBD2; V gene: TRBV5-6; CDR3 protein: ASSPGTSGRFSQETQY
J gene: TRBJ2-1; D gene: -; V gene: TRBV6-2/TRBV6-3; CDR3 protein: ASTFLQGGSGEQF
J gene: TRBJ2-3; D gene: TRBD1; V gene: TRBV11-2; CDR3 protein: ASSLGDSRLTDTQY